This T cell receptor beta chain was captured by sequencing in a study of control samples from healthy donors and cancer patients (dated by TCRdb to about 2020). The V end loses 3 bases and the J end loses 13 bases, and a stretch of 10 bases separates them. The CDR1 and CDR2 encoded by the germline V gene are SGHAT and FQNNGV. The CDR3 sequence holds 12 residues, the cysteine and phenylalanine included. CDR3 DNA only is kept here, 36 bases in frame from base 1. Receptor libraries were prepared by the immunoSEQ multiplex PCR assay. The source is immuneACCESS, and TCRdb retained only in-frame sequences with V and J called. Part of the clones is not carried over; for the studies checked, unresolved V genes explain less than half of this, and the remainder is unexplained. For this sample there are around 150,000 clones; approximately 94% appear just once. The top ten clonotypes cover about 8.5% of the sample.

Regarding this clone: Its antigen is unknown. The input lacks base qualities; no much larger clone sits a single base away.

Input material: blood. The clonotype comes from a middle-aged woman in good health. Here the chain combines TRBV11-2 and TRBJ1-6, with TRBD1 perhaps the D gene, on 5 matching bases. The base sequence is TGTGCCAGCAGCTTGACAGTGGCCCCCCTCCACTTT. Its coded protein is CASSLTVAPLHF. Extended through the reference TRBV11-2 and TRBJ1-6 proteins, this CDR3 yields the full variable domain: EAGVAQSPRYKIIEKRQSVAFWCNPISGHATLYWYQQILGQGPKLLIQFQNNGVVDDSQLPKDRFSAERLKGVDSTLKIQPAKLEDSAVYLCASSLTVAPLHFGNGTRLTVT.